This T cell receptor beta chain was found in a study of CD8+ T cells in alopecia areata. Overall study: Using the percentage of affected scalp area, treated patients' severity was scored. Study-wide findings and caveats: Affected scalp, especially in alopecia totalis/universalis, had a higher clonality than normal scalp did.

Isolated RNA was reverse transcribed into cDNA used as the sequencing template. Measured with immunoSEQ multiplex PCR; TCRdb has only the in-frame clones, and not every one. The sample lists about 190,000 clones, more than 55% occurring once. About this clone itself: Its antigen is undetermined.

Between the trimmed V and J ends, which lost 2 bases and 0 bases, there was a span of 13 bases. The CDR3 contains 15 residues. Germline lookup yields CDR1 GTSNPN and CDR2 SVGIG (reference sequence). The treatment here: oral pan-JAK inhibitor, 5-10 mg twice daily. The genes are TRBV30 and TRBJ2-5; D may be TRBD2 (6 bases). This TCR was recovered from a human donor with alopecia areata. The sequencing used CD4+ T cells sorted from blood, collected at week 4, from a patient treated with tofacitinib. This chain's CDR3 is CAWSRDWGDQETQYF. The CDR3 nucleotides are TGTGCCTGGAGTAGGGACTGGGGAGACCAAGAGACCCAGTACTTC. The full variable domain, with the rest looked up from reference TRBV30 and TRBJ2-5, is SQTIHQWPATLVQPVGSPLSLECTVEGTSNPNLYWYRQAAGRGLQLLFYSVGIGQISSEVPQNLSASRPQDRQFILSSKKLLLSDSGFYLCAWSRDWGDQETQYFGPGTRLLVL.